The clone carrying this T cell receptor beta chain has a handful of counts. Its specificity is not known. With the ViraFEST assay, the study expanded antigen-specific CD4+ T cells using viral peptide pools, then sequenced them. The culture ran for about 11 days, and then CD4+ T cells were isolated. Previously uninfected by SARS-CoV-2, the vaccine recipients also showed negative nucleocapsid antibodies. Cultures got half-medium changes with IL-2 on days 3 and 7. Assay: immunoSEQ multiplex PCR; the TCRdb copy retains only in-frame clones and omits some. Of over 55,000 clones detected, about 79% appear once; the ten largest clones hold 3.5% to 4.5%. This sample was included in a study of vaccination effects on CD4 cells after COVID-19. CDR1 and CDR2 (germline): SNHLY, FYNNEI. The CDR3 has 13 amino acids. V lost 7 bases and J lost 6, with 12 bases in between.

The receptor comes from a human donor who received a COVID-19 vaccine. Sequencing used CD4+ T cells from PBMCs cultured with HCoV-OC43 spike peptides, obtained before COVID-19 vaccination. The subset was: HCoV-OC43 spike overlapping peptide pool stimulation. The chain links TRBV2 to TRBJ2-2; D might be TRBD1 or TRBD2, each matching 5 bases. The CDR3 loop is CASTYQGAGELFF. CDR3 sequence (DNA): TGTGCCAGCACCTATCAGGGAGCCGGGGAGCTGTTTTTT.